A single sample gave rise to the 23 T cell receptor beta chains below, sequenced in a study of T cells in localized non-small cell lung cancer. TCRdb keeps only in-frame clones here, not all; method: immunoSEQ multiplex PCR. The table lists about 24,000 clones, approximately 90% of them singletons, with approximately 2.9% in the top ten. Sequencing was performed on peripheral blood, taken before any cancer treatment. The receptors here all came from a woman aged 40-69 years with stage I lung adenocarcinoma.

The CDR3 DNA reads TGTGCCAGTAGCATTTTGGACGGTGGCTACACCTTC. This encodes CASSILDGGYTF. The chain employs TRBV19 and TRBJ1-2; D gene unclear. There are 12 residues in the CDR3. The germline V gene encodes CDR1 LNHDA and CDR2 SQIVND (reference sequence). V was shortened by 6 bases and J by 7 bases, with 12 bases between the two germline ends.

The rearrangement uses TRBV28 and TRBJ1-5, with D unclear. The length of the CDR3 is 17 residues. V was clipped by 3 bases and J by 2 bases, with 17 bases between them. Germline values: CDR1 MDHEN, CDR2 SYDVKM. The CDR3 sequence is CASSLVRARWGNQPQHF. The CDR3 nucleotides read TGTGCCAGCAGTTTGGTCCGGGCCCGGTGGGGCAATCAGCCCCAGCATTTT.

The chain is built from TRBV7-9 and TRBJ1-6; D is possibly TRBD1 (5 bases). The CDR3 totals 13 residues. Germline CDR1 reads SEHNR; CDR2 reads FQNEAQ (reference sequence). V was pared by 1 base and J by 10 bases, with 8 bases between. CDR3 protein: CASSLGRDSPLHF. The DNA of the CDR3 is TGTGCCAGCAGCTTAGGTCGGGACTCACCCCTCCACTTT.

V usage is TRBV28 and J usage is TRBJ2-5; D unclear. Trimming removed 4 bases from V and 5 bases from J, with 8 bases in between. The CDR3 spans 12 residues. The V gene's germline CDR1 is MDHEN and CDR2 SYDVKM. The CDR3 nucleotides are TGTGCCAGCAGTTCCATTTTGGAGACCCAGTACTTC. The encoded protein is CASSSILETQYF.

This clone was picked up one time. The chain is built from TRBV5-1 and TRBJ2-1, with D maybe TRBD1 (6 bases). The V end was cut by 5 bases, the J end by 5 bases, with 14 bases between. The CDR3 is made up of 14 amino acids. Looked up from germline, CDR1 is SGHRS and CDR2 is YFSETQ. The CDR3: CASRAQGSDNEQFF. CDR3 DNA sequence: TGCGCCAGCAGGGCACAGGGCTCGGACAATGAGCAGTTCTTC.

The chain recombines TRBV5-1 with TRBJ2-3; D is possibly TRBD2 (6 bases). In germline, CDR1 is SGHRS, CDR2 YFSETQ. Trimming pared 1 base from V and 1 base from J, leaving 19 bases between. The CDR3 consists of 18 residues. CDR3 sequence: CASSLLPLGSGGTDTQYF. CDR3 nucleotide sequence: TGCGCCAGCAGCTTGCTCCCATTAGGTTCGGGGGGCACAGATACGCAGTATTTT. Drawing the rest from reference TRBV5-1 and TRBJ2-3, the complete variable domain is KAGVTQTPRYLIKTRGQQVTLSCSPISGHRSVSWYQQTPGQGLQFLFEYFSETQRNKGNFPGRFSGRQFSNSRSEMNVSTLELGDSALYLCASSLLPLGSGGTDTQYFGPGTRLTVL.

The sample holds a few counts of this clone. V usage is TRBV6-5 and J usage is TRBJ2-7; 10 bases line up with TRBD2. The CDR3 covers 14 residues. Germline-derived CDR1 and CDR2 are MNHEY and SVGAGI. V trimming: 2 bases; J trimming: 5 bases; junction bases outside the gene matches: 3. CDR3 residues: CASSYRLAGDEQYF. The CDR3 nucleotides read TGTGCCAGCAGTTACCGTCTAGCGGGAGACGAGCAGTACTTC.

This rearrangement joins TRBV20-1 to TRBJ2-5; unclear D gene. The V end lost 7 bases, the J end lost 5 bases, and 11 bases lay between the germline ends. The CDR3 spans 11 residues. The germline gives CDR1 DFQATT, CDR2 SNEGSKA (reference sequence). In DNA, the CDR3 is TGCAGTGTAAGGCGCGAGGAGACCCAGTACTTC. Encoded protein: CSVRREETQYF.

The chain has TRBV25-1 and TRBJ2-3; 7 nucleotides agree with TRBD2. The junction had 6 bases not matched to a gene; V was cut back by 2 bases and J by 4 bases. Germline CDR1 is MGHDK and CDR2 is SYGVNS. The CDR3 is made up of 15 amino acids. The CDR3 here is CASSEGWGGSDTQYF. The CDR3 region has the DNA TGTGCCAGCAGTGAAGGTTGGGGGGGTTCAGATACGCAGTATTTT.

The gene calls are TRBV7-2 and TRBJ2-2; possibly TRBD1 for D (6 bases). Trimming removed 6 bases from V and 0 bases from J, with 17 bases in between. This CDR3 spans 17 amino acids. Germline V gene sequence: CDR1 SGHTA, CDR2 FQGNSA. CDR3 coding DNA: TGTGCCAGCAGTTCATTCGGGACACCCGCGAACACCGGGGAGCTGTTTTTT. It yields the protein CASSSFGTPANTGELFF. The entire variable domain, with the rest obtained from reference TRBV7-2 and TRBJ2-2, is as follows: GAGVSQSPSNKVTEKGKDVELRCDPISGHTALYWYRQSLGQGLEFLIYFQGNSAPDKSGLPSDRFSAERTGGSVSTLTIQRTQQEDSAVYLCASSSFGTPANTGELFFGEGSRLTVL.

V and J are TRBV5-7 and TRBJ2-5, with D hard to call. TRBV5-7 is filed as an ORF, its function uncertain. The CDR3 has 14 residues. V lost 0 bases to trimming and J lost 3 bases, with 9 bases between them. The CDR3 spells CASSLAKTEETQYF. DNA of the CDR3: TGTGCCAGCAGCTTGGCCAAGACGGAAGAGACCCAGTACTTC.

The chain links TRBV5-1 to TRBJ1-1; 8 nucleotides line up with TRBD1. The trim removed 3 bases at V and 6 bases at J, leaving 7 bases unmatched. Germline values: CDR1 SGHRS, CDR2 YFSETQ. The CDR3 has 14 amino acids. CDR3 sequence (DNA): TGCGCCAGCAGCTATACAGGGGGTTTGGCTGAAGCTTTCTTT. It codes for CASSYTGGLAEAFF.

This chain links TRBV5-4 with TRBJ2-3; D gene ambiguous. Trimming stripped 0 bases from V and 4 bases from J, with 9 bases between. The CDR3 length is 14 residues. Germline V gene sequence: CDR1 SGHNT, CDR2 YYREEE (reference sequence). CDR3 in amino acids: CASSLEAVADTQYF. For the CDR3, the DNA is TGTGCCAGCAGCTTGGAGGCAGTTGCAGATACGCAGTATTTT.

The J gene is TRBJ2-1, the V gene TRBV19, with 7 bases matching TRBD2. Germline V lookup: CDR1 LNHDA, CDR2 SQIVND (reference sequence). There are 17 residues in the CDR3. After removal of 6 bases from V and 0 bases from J, the junction contained 11 bases not matched to a gene. The CDR3 DNA is TGTGCCAGTAGCAACCCGACTAGCCTCAGCTCCTACAATGAGCAGTTCTTC. Its protein product is CASSNPTSLSSYNEQFF.

The rearrangement links TRBV5-1 to TRBJ2-5, with 9 bases fitting TRBD2. This CDR3 has 15 residues. After removal of 7 bases from V and 2 bases from J, the junction contained 9 bases not matched to a gene. Germline CDR1 and CDR2: SGHRS and YFSETQ. The chain's CDR3 is CASALAGTPQETQYF. The CDR3 DNA reads TGCGCCAGCGCCCTAGCGGGAACGCCTCAAGAGACCCAGTACTTC. Using reference TRBV5-1 and TRBJ2-5 for the parts outside the CDR3, the full variable domain is KAGVTQTPRYLIKTRGQQVTLSCSPISGHRSVSWYQQTPGQGLQFLFEYFSETQRNKGNFPGRFSGRQFSNSRSEMNVSTLELGDSALYLCASALAGTPQETQYFGPGTRLLVL.

V and J are TRBV2 and TRBJ2-1; the D gene is possibly TRBD1 (5 bases). Germline CDR1 SNHLY, CDR2 FYNNEI. The CDR3 sequence is 14 residues long. Between the trimmed V and J ends, which lost 8 bases and 4 bases, there was a span of 15 bases. Here the CDR3 DNA reads TGTGCCAGCCAACGGACAAGCTCTTACAATGAGCAGTTCTTC. This encodes CASQRTSSYNEQFF. The full variable domain, rest sourced from reference TRBV2 and TRBJ2-1, is EPEVTQTPSHQVTQMGQEVILRCVPISNHLYFYWYRQILGQKVEFLVSFYNNEISEKSEIFDDQFSVERPDGSNFTLKIRSTKLEDSAMYFCASQRTSSYNEQFFGPGTRLTVL.

Comments on this clone: In the same sample, other DNA sequences code for this CDR3. This rearrangement joins TRBV5-1 to TRBJ2-3; the match to TRBD2 covers 7 bases. This CDR3 has 14 residues. CDR1 and CDR2 from the germline V gene are SGHRS and YFSETQ. The junction had 1 base not matched to a gene; V was cut back by 0 bases and J by 3 bases. The CDR3 reads CASSLGLATDTQYF. CDR3 nucleotides: TGCGCCAGCAGCTTGGGACTAGCTACAGATACGCAGTATTTT.

This chain connects TRBV27 to TRBJ2-2, with 11 bases that match TRBD2. The germline CDR1 and CDR2 sequences are MNHEY and SMNVEV (reference sequence). The CDR3 covers 16 residues. V gave up 6 bases and J gave up 1 base; unmatched junction bases: 4. This CDR3 is CASSHLAGGNTGELFF. Written as DNA, the CDR3 is TGTGCCAGCAGCCACCTAGCGGGAGGGAACACCGGGGAGCTGTTTTTT.

Worth noting for this clone: The limits of the CDR3 on the DNA are not certain, so only TCRdb's listed CDR3 is given. The chain links TRBV27 to TRBJ1-2. Germline values: CDR1 MNHEY, CDR2 SMNVEV (reference sequence). Inclusive of both ends, the CDR3 amounts to 13 amino acids. This chain's CDR3 is CASSSSGVYGYTF.

The chain recombines TRBV6-1 with TRBJ2-7; D remains ambiguous. V was cut by 1 base and J by 2 bases, with 15 bases left in between. Per the germline V gene, CDR1 is MNHNS and CDR2 is SASEGT. The length of the CDR3 is 16 residues. CDR3 bases: TGTGCCAGCAGTGAAGAAGGACCATCTTTTACCTACGAGCAGTACTTC. Its translation is CASSEEGPSFTYEQYF.

The chain recombines TRBV7-2 with TRBJ2-3, with D perhaps matching TRBD1 or TRBD2 (5 bases each). Trimming left V 1 base short and J 2 bases short, with 10 bases between. The CDR3 has 15 residues. Germline V gives CDR1 SGHTA, CDR2 FQGNSA. CDR3 loop: CASSLDRRNTDTQYF. In DNA form, the CDR3 reads TGTGCCAGCAGCTTAGACAGGAGGAACACAGATACGCAGTATTTT.

The chain is built from TRBV7-9 and TRBJ1-2; no definite D call. CDR3 length: 14 amino acids. With 3 bases removed from V and 2 bases from J, the gap between germline ends came to 10 bases. Germline V CDR1 and CDR2: SEHNR, FQNEAQ (reference sequence). The CDR3 here is CASSLRAENYGYTF. CDR3 sequence (DNA): TGTGCCAGCAGCTTGAGGGCGGAGAACTATGGCTACACCTTC.

The chain combines TRBV7-9 with TRBJ2-2, with D perhaps matching TRBD1 (7 bases). The CDR3 is made up of 15 amino acids. The germline V gene encodes CDR1 SEHNR and CDR2 FQNEAQ (reference sequence). V shed 5 bases and J shed 5 bases, with 15 bases lying between them. The CDR3 is CASSRTGAGTGELFF. The CDR3 region has the DNA TGTGCCAGCAGCCGTACAGGGGCGGGGACCGGGGAGCTGTTTTTT.